The 14 T cell receptor beta chains given below trace back to one sample, sequenced in a study of T cells in women clearing cervical HPV infection (dated by TCRdb to the late 2010s). Library preparation used the immunoSEQ multiplex PCR assay. TCRdb holds this immuneACCESS table with in-frame rearrangements only. Some clones are missing; in checked studies, unresolved V genes explain under half, and the rest has no known cause. The sample's records list approximately 24,000 clones. The ten largest clonotypes hold 5% to 7% of the sample. The sequenced sample consisted of blood buffy coat. These receptor sequences come from a woman between 18 and 70 years old with a cervical HPV16 infection that either progressed to CIN3+ or cleared (not recorded which).

In regard to this clone: The read terminates 3 residues before the CDR3 end, so the remaining end is supplied by the germline J gene. The chain recombines TRBV5-1 with TRBJ1-1, with 11 bases matching TRBD1. The junction had 8 bases not matched to a gene; V was cut back by 0 bases and J by 1 base. The germline V gene has CDR1 SGHRS and CDR2 YFSETQ. The CDR3 spans 18 residues. CDR3 sequence reads: CASSLAGTGGSRNTEAFF. The CDR3 DNA, read in part, is TGCGCCAGCAGCTTGGCCGGGACAGGGGGGTCGAGGAACACTGAA. Together with reference TRBV5-1 and TRBJ1-1, the CDR3 gives the full variable domain: KAGVTQTPRYLIKTRGQQVTLSCSPISGHRSVSWYQQTPGQGLQFLFEYFSETQRNKGNFPGRFSGRQFSNSRSEMNVSTLELGDSALYLCASSLAGTGGSRNTEAFFGQGTRLTVV.

As to this clone: Read sequence stops 3 residues before the CDR3 end, and the germline J gene provides the missing end. This sample also contains other DNA sequences that code for the same CDR3. This chain connects TRBV11-2 to TRBJ2-5; possibly TRBD1 or TRBD2 for D (5 bases each). The V and J ends lost 2 bases and 0 bases respectively, with 7 bases between them. The CDR3 has 14 residues. Germline V gene sequence: CDR1 SGHAT, CDR2 FQNNGV. CDR3 loop: CASSLRGDQETQYF. The CDR3 bases that were read are TGTGCCAGCAGCTTAAGAGGGGACCAAGAGACC. Supplemented by reference TRBV11-2 and TRBJ2-5, the full variable domain reads EAGVAQSPRYKIIEKRQSVAFWCNPISGHATLYWYQQILGQGPKLLIQFQNNGVVDDSQLPKDRFSAERLKGVDSTLKIQPAKLEDSAVYLCASSLRGDQETQYFGPGTRLLVL.

As to this clone: The missing CDR3 end, 3 residues past where the read stops, is filled in from the germline J gene. The chain combines TRBV20-1 with TRBJ2-1, with D perhaps TRBD1 (6 bases). This CDR3 has 14 amino acids. In germline, CDR1 is DFQATT, CDR2 SNEGSKA (reference sequence). V lost 3 bases and J lost 1, with 10 bases in between. CDR3 sequence: CSASGQGSYNEQFF. The CDR3 bases that were read are TGCAGTGCTAGTGGGCAGGGGTCCTACAATGAG.

A word on this clone: The read terminates 3 residues before the CDR3 end, so the remaining end is supplied by the germline J gene. The J gene is TRBJ2-2, the V gene TRBV19; no definite D call. CDR1 is LNHDA, CDR2 SQIVND, per germline (reference sequence). Trimming pared 2 bases from V and 1 base from J, leaving 11 bases between. The CDR3 is 16 amino acids. The sequenced part of the CDR3 DNA is TGTGCCAGTAGTATACAGGTCCCCGGGAACACCGGGGAG. The encoded protein is CASSIQVPGNTGE. The complete CDR3 reads CASSIQVPGNTGELFF.

Notes on this clone: The read falls 3 residues short of the CDR3 end, and the missing part is taken from the germline J gene. The rearrangement joins TRBV5-6 to TRBJ1-5, with 9 bases lining up with TRBD1. Germline trimming cut 2 bases from V and 6 bases from J; bases unmatched to any gene: 3. Germline-derived CDR1 and CDR2 are SGHDT and YYEEEE. The CDR3 sequence is 14 residues long. CDR3 DNA (partial): TGTGCCAGCAGCTTCCGACAGGGGGGTCAGCCC. Its protein is CASSFRQGGQP. The full CDR3 protein is CASSFRQGGQPQHF. The complete variable domain, with remaining parts taken from reference TRBV5-6 and TRBJ1-5, reads DAGVTQSPTHLIKTRGQQVTLRCSPKSGHDTVSWYQQALGQGPQFIFQYYEEEERQRGNFPDRFSGHQFPNYSSELNVNALLLGDSALYLCASSFRQGGQPQHFGDGTRLSIL.

Turning to this clone: The sequence runs out 3 residues before the end of the CDR3; the remainder is reconstructed from the germline J gene. This rearrangement joins TRBV20-1 to TRBJ1-2; D unresolved. The CDR3 has 13 residues. CDR1 DFQATT and CDR2 SNEGSKA come from the germline V gene (reference sequence). The CDR3 sequence: CSAPSDRGGVYTF. The CDR3 DNA, read in part, is TGCAGTGCTCCCAGCGACCGGGGTGGTGTC.

On this clone: Sequencing ends 3 residues short of the CDR3 end; the germline J gene provides the rest. This chain joins TRBV10-1 and TRBJ2-1, with unresolved D. V lost 2 bases and J 7 bases, leaving 12 bases between the germline ends. Germline loops: CDR1 WNHNN, CDR2 SYGVQD (reference sequence). CDR3 size: 14 residues. The part of the CDR3 DNA that was read is TGCGCCAGCAGTGAGAGGGTGACGGTGAATGAG. Its translation: CASSERVTVNE. The complete CDR3 protein is CASSERVTVNEQFF.

Of note for this clone: The CDR3 end falls 3 residues outside the read, so it is completed with the germline J gene. The chain employs TRBV30 and TRBJ1-2; 10 positions agree with TRBD1. From germline, CDR1 is GTSNPN and CDR2 SVGIG (reference sequence). The CDR3 has 14 residues. The CDR3 DNA, read in part, is TGTGCCTGCCTCCGGGACAGGGGCCGCGGGGGC. It specifies CACLRDRGRGG. The full CDR3 sequence reads CACLRDRGRGGYTF.

As concerns this clone: The sequence runs out 3 residues before the end of the CDR3; the remainder is reconstructed from the germline J gene. This chain connects TRBV5-6 to TRBJ2-5, with 7 bases aligning to TRBD2. Trimming took 1 base from V and 4 from J; bases not matched to a gene: 4. The CDR3 consists of 14 residues. Per the germline V gene, CDR1 is SGHDT and CDR2 is YYEEEE. The chain's CDR3 is CASSLWGGGETQYF. The CDR3 DNA, read in part, is TGTGCCAGCAGCTTGTGGGGCGGGGGAGAGACC.

With regard to this clone: Read data end 3 residues before the CDR3 end; the end is taken from the germline J gene. V usage is TRBV7-6 and J usage is TRBJ2-7; TRBD1 aligns across 7 bases. The V gene end was trimmed by 3 bases and the J gene end by 6 bases; junction bases not matched to a gene: 8. CDR1 and CDR2 (germline): SGHVS, FNYEAQ. The CDR3 runs to 14 residues. CDR3 loop: CASSFDIGGSEQYF. Incomplete CDR3 DNA: TGTGCCAGCAGCTTTGACATAGGGGGCTCCGAG.

This clone is classed as medium-sized by frequency. The read stops 3 residues short of the end of the CDR3; the missing end is completed from the germline J gene. The chain uses TRBV19 and TRBJ2-7, with 7 nucleotides matching TRBD2. Trimming cost V 3 bases and J 6 bases; bases outside gene matches: 8. Germline-derived CDR1 and CDR2 are LNHDA and SQIVND (reference sequence). The length of the CDR3 is 14 residues. CDR3 bases read: TGTGCCAGTAGTATTAGTGTCCGCGGGAGCGAG. This codes for CASSISVRGSE. The whole CDR3 region reads CASSISVRGSEQYF. The whole variable domain, filled in from reference TRBV19 and TRBJ2-7, reads DGGITQSPKYLFRKEGQNVTLSCEQNLNHDAMYWYRQDPGQGLRLIYYSQIVNDFQKGDIAEGYSVSREKKESFPLTVTSAQKNPTAFYLCASSISVRGSEQYFGPGTRLTVT.

Turning to this clone: The CDR3 end lies 3 residues beyond the end of the read and is filled in from the germline J gene. The rearrangement uses TRBV30 and TRBJ1-5; the match to TRBD1 covers 10 bases. CDR1 GTSNPN and CDR2 SVGIG come from the germline V gene (reference sequence). There are 13 residues in the CDR3. The J segment lost 9 bases and the V segment lost 3 bases, leaving 5 bases of the junction unmatched. CDR3 amino acids: CAWSRQGARPQHF. The part of the CDR3 DNA that was read is TGTGCCTGGAGCCGACAGGGGGCGCGGCCC. The whole variable domain, remainder taken from reference TRBV30 and TRBJ1-5, is SQTIHQWPATLVQPVGSPLSLECTVEGTSNPNLYWYRQAAGRGLQLLFYSVGIGQISSEVPQNLSASRPQDRQFILSSKKLLLSDSGFYLCAWSRQGARPQHFGDGTRLSIL.

CDR3 in amino acids: CASSLYGVINQPQHF. The CDR3 bases that were read are TGTGCCAGCAGCTTGTACGGGGTTATCAATCAGCCC. The chain couples TRBV5-6 to TRBJ1-5; D gene unclear. The read comes to an end 3 residues before the CDR3 does, leaving the germline J gene to fill in the end. The V gene lost 1 base and the J gene lost 3 bases, with 11 bases spanning the gap. CDR3 length: 15 amino acids. Germline loops: CDR1 SGHDT, CDR2 YYEEEE.

With respect to this clone: The CDR3 is cut off 3 residues early in the read; its end comes from the germline J gene. This chain uses TRBV11-2 with TRBJ2-3; D gene unclear. Germline V lookup: CDR1 SGHAT, CDR2 FQNNGV. The CDR3 loop spans 15 amino acids. V dropped 9 bases and J dropped 0 bases, with 16 bases sitting between them. Here the CDR3 reads CASNLVLKSTDTQYF. The covered CDR3 bases are TGTGCCAGTAACTTGGTCCTGAAAAGCACAGATACG. The full variable domain, rest sourced from reference TRBV11-2 and TRBJ2-3, is EAGVAQSPRYKIIEKRQSVAFWCNPISGHATLYWYQQILGQGPKLLIQFQNNGVVDDSQLPKDRFSAERLKGVDSTLKIQPAKLEDSAVYLCASNLVLKSTDTQYFGPGTRLTVL.